This TCR beta chain was obtained from a study of PD-L1 blockade in urothelial cancer. Findings and caveats of the study: A below-median TCR clonality in blood before treatment predicted better survival.

Synthetic TCR analog templates were added to each PCR reaction. Data came from immunoSEQ multiplex PCR; TCRdb stores just in-frame clones and leaves some out. The sample has roughly 43,000 clones, 65% to 85% seen once; the top ten hold roughly 16%. The germline gives CDR1 SNHLY, CDR2 FYNNEI. The CDR3 extends over 12 amino acids. Trimming shortened V by 7 bases and J by 7 bases, and 8 bases separated the two germline ends. As for this clone: Its antigen is unknown.

Time point defined: pretreatment peripheral blood. The rearrangement uses TRBV2 and TRBJ1-6; perhaps TRBD1 as D (5 bases). This TCR derives from a man aged 60-69 years with urothelial cancer. Sequences were derived from PBMCs, sampled around atezolizumab (anti-PD-L1) treatment. CDR3 amino acids: CASTRQNSPLHF. The CDR3 DNA sequence: TGTGCCAGCACCCGACAGAATTCACCCCTCCACTTT.